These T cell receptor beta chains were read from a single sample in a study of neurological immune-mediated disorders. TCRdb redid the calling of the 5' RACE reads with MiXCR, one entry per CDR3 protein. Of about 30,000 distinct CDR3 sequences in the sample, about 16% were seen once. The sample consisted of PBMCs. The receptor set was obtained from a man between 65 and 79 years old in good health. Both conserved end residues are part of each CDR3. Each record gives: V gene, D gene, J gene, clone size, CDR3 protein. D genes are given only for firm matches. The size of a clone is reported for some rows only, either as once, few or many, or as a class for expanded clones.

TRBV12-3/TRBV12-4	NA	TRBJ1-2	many	CASSGGREYGYTF
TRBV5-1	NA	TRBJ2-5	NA	CASSVDVEETQYF
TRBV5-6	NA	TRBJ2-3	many	CASSLVGTQYF
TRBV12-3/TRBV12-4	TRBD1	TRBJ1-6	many	CASRPWTGGYSPLHF
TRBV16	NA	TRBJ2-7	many	CASSQSGASAYEQYF
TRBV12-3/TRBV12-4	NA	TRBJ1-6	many	CASRGQNNSPLHF
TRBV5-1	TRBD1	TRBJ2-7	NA	CASSLAVGQGYEQYF
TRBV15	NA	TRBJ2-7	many	CATSRDRGGEQYF
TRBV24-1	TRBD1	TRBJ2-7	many	CATSDSGTGGSSEQYF
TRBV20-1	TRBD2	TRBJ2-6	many	CSATTSGRTQTF
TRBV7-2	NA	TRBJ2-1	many	CASSLDETDYNEQFF
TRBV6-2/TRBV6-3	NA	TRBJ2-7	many	CASITPGGKKYF
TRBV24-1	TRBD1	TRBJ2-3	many	CATSDLSRQGKDTQYF
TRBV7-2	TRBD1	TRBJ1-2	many	CASSPGDRVGYTF
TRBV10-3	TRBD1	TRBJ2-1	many	CAISVRDRGLGEQFF
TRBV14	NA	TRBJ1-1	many	CASSQGLDEAFF
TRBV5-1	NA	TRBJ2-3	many	CASSLAGTGLADTQYF
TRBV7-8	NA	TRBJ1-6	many	CASMKGDKGSYNSPLHF
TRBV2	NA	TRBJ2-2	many	CASSERDTGELFF
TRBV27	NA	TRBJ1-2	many	CASSAMRTDTNYGYTF
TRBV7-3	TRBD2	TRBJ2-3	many	CASSLSSGGDTQYF
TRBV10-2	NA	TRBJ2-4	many	CASSDPVVAGGGNIQYF
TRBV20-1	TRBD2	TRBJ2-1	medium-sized	CSANGLAGGTSYNEQFF
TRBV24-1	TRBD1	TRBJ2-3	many	CATSDHGQATTITDTQYF
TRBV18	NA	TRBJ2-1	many	CASSHSGTTSYNEQFF
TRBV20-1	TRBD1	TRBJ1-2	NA	CSARDQVRGHGYTF
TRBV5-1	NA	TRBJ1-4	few	CASSLGEFRTLEKLFF
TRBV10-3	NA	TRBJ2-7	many	CAISEYHDNSYEQYF
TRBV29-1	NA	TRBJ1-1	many	CITFEDRNTEAFF
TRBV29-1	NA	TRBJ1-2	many	CSVEVSHYGYTF
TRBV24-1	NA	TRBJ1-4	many	CATRQGRANEKLFF
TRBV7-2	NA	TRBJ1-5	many	CASSFQRDQPQHF
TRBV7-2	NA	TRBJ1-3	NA	CASSLGSGNIIYF
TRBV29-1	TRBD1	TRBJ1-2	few	CSVGGQGAFDNYGYTF
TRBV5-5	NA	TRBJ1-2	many	CASSPLTYGGTMGYTF
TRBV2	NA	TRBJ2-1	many	CASSIQSRDEQFF
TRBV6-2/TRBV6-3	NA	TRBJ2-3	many	CASSYPGGLSSTDTQYF
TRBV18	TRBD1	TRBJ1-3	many	CASSPPGQTSGNTIYF
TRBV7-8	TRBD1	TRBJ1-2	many	CASSPSSGTGVYGYTF
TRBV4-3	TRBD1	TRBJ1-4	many	CASSQDRGPNEKLFF
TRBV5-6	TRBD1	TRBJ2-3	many	CASSQTTGADTQYF
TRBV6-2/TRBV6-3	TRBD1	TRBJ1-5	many	CASSPGGLEPQHF
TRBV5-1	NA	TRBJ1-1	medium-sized	CASSSLTNTEAFF
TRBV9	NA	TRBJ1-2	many	CASSVLGEDGYTF
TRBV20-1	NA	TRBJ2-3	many	CSARDDTSTDTQYF
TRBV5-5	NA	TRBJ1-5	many	CASRLMGYSNQPQHF
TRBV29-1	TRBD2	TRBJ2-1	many	CSAMTSGGDEQFF
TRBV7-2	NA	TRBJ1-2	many	CASSSGGRGGYTF
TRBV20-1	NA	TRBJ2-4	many	CSARGELAKNIQYF
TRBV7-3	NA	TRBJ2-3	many	CASSLTVRDTQYF